Below, 27 T cell receptor beta chains from the same sample are listed, as sequenced in a study of technical replicates of blood from a few donors. Assay: immunoSEQ multiplex PCR; the TCRdb copy retains only in-frame clones and omits some. Of around 50,000 clones listed, 95% to 96% are singletons. Sequenced material: T cells isolated from PBMCs. These receptors all come from a human donor in good health.

V gene TRBV19 combines with J gene TRBJ1-1; tentatively, D is TRBD1 (5 bases). CDR1 and CDR2 (germline): LNHDA, SQIVND (reference sequence). CDR3 size: 15 residues. V lost 4 bases, J lost 6 bases, and 18 bases lay in between. CDR3 protein: CASSTRRGEVPEAFF. CDR3 bases: TGTGCCAGTAGTACCCGCCGGGGGGAGGTCCCTGAAGCTTTCTTT.

The CDR3 DNA sequence: TGTGCCAGCAGCTTGGGACAGGGGATGAACTCTGGAAACACCATATATTTT. Protein product: CASSLGQGMNSGNTIYF. V usage is TRBV5-4 and J usage is TRBJ1-3; 8 bases are a match to TRBD1. Germline CDR1 SGHNT, CDR2 YYREEE (reference sequence). The ends lost 0 bases at V and 0 bases at J; junction bases unmatched: 5. The CDR3 length is 17 residues.

This clone was seen once. The rearrangement uses TRBV19 and TRBJ2-7; 14 bases are a match to TRBD2. The J segment lost 2 bases and the V segment lost 1 base, leaving 7 bases of the junction unmatched. The germline V gene has CDR1 LNHDA and CDR2 SQIVND (reference sequence). The CDR3 has 18 amino acids. CDR3 nucleotides: TGTGCCAGTAGTATAGCTGGACTAGCGGGAGGCAACGCCTACGAGCAGTACTTC. Encoded protein: CASSIAGLAGGNAYEQYF.

The chain uses TRBV27 and TRBJ1-1; no clear D gene. This CDR3 has 14 residues. The germline V gene has CDR1 MNHEY and CDR2 SMNVEV (reference sequence). Trimming took off 0 bases at V and 2 bases at J, with 7 bases between the two ends. The CDR3 spells CASSLSYRNTEAFF. In nucleotides, the CDR3 is TGTGCCAGCAGTTTATCGTACAGAAACACTGAAGCTTTCTTT.

This chain connects TRBV30 to TRBJ2-2; D is ambiguous. Germline assignment: CDR1 GTSNPN and CDR2 SVGIG (reference sequence). This CDR3 comprises 13 residues. V lost 4 bases to trimming and J lost 1 base, with 7 bases between them. DNA for the CDR3: TGTGCCTGGACAGAATTGAACACCGGGGAGCTGTTTTTT. Translated, it gives CAWTELNTGELFF.

The chain combines TRBV28 with TRBJ1-2, with no clear D. The CDR3 totals 11 residues. V was clipped by 6 bases and J by 8 bases, with 10 bases between them. Germline V CDR1 and CDR2: MDHEN, SYDVKM. The CDR3 loop reads CASSLPPGYTF. CDR3 coding DNA: TGTGCCAGCAGCCTCCCCCCCGGCTACACCTTC.

The chain has TRBV29-1 and TRBJ1-1; possible D gene TRBD1, 5 bases. Per germline, CDR1 SQVTM and CDR2 ANQGSEA. The CDR3 covers 13 residues. V gave up 5 bases and J gave up 5 bases, with 15 bases separating them. The CDR3 reads CSVFRGGGTEAFF. The DNA for the CDR3 is TGCAGCGTTTTTAGGGGTGGAGGGACTGAAGCTTTCTTT. The entire variable domain, with the rest obtained from reference TRBV29-1 and TRBJ1-1, is as follows: SAVISQKPSRDICQRGTSLTIQCQVDSQVTMMFWYRQQPGQSLTLIATANQGSEATYESGFVIDKFPISRPNLTFSTLTVSNMSPEDSSIYLCSVFRGGGTEAFFGQGTRLTVV.

The rearrangement links TRBV4-1 to TRBJ2-7; 12 bases are shared with TRBD2. The length of the CDR3 is 15 residues. CDR1 MGHRA and CDR2 YSYEKL come from the germline V gene. The V gene end was trimmed by 2 bases and the J gene end by 2 bases; junction bases not matched to a gene: 1. CDR3 loop: CASSQLAGGPYEQYF. For the CDR3, the DNA is TGCGCCAGCAGCCAACTAGCGGGAGGGCCCTACGAGCAGTACTTC.

V and J are TRBV27 and TRBJ2-7, with D tentatively TRBD1 (6 bases). The CDR3 runs to 13 residues. The V gene lost 10 bases and the J gene lost 3 bases, with 16 bases spanning the gap. CDR1 is MNHEY, CDR2 SMNVEV, per germline (reference sequence). CDR3 amino acids: CATRRDTGYEQYF. DNA for the CDR3: TGTGCCACCAGACGGGACACTGGCTACGAGCAGTACTTC.

The V gene is TRBV2, the J gene TRBJ2-3, with 8 nucleotides matching TRBD2. CDR3 length: 14 residues. The germline CDR1 and CDR2 sequences are SNHLY and FYNNEI. The V and J ends lost 8 bases and 2 bases, in that order; junction bases with no gene match: 6. The CDR3 here is CASQTSGYTDTQYF. The CDR3 coding sequence is TGTGCCAGCCAAACTAGCGGATACACAGATACGCAGTATTTT.

This rearrangement joins TRBV10-3 to TRBJ2-5, with D hard to call. This CDR3 has 14 amino acids. Trimming took 2 bases from V and 9 from J, leaving 16 bases between them. Germline loops: CDR1 ENHRY, CDR2 SYGVKD. The CDR3 coding sequence is TGTGCCATCAGTGAGCCTTCGTCCGGTTCCCCCCAGTACTTC. It is translated as CAISEPSSGSPQYF.

This chain links TRBV18 with TRBJ1-2; 9 bases align to TRBD1. The junction had 0 bases not matched to a gene; V was cut back by 3 bases and J by 4 bases. The CDR3 totals 13 residues. Germline V gives CDR1 KGHSH, CDR2 LQKENI. The CDR3 sequence is CASSPTGGYGYTF. CDR3 coding DNA: TGTGCCAGCTCACCGACAGGGGGCTATGGCTACACCTTC. The entire variable domain, with the rest obtained from reference TRBV18 and TRBJ1-2, is as follows: NAGVMQNPRHLVRRRGQEARLRCSPMKGHSHVYWYRQLPEEGLKFMVYLQKENIIDESGMPKERFSAEFPKEGPSILRIQQVVRGDSAAYFCASSPTGGYGYTFGSGTRLTVV.

This chain links TRBV9 with TRBJ2-7; tentative D call: TRBD1 (6 bases). Between the trimmed V and J ends, which lost 3 bases and 3 bases, there was a span of 13 bases. Germline CDR1 reads SGDLS; CDR2 reads YYNGEE. This CDR3 is 14 amino acids long. The CDR3 loop is CASSAAGTNYEQYF. CDR3 DNA: TGTGCCAGCAGCGCGGCCGGGACAAACTACGAGCAGTACTTC.

The chain uses TRBV7-8 and TRBJ2-7, with no clear D. Germline values: CDR1 SGHVS, CDR2 FQNEAQ. This CDR3 contains 14 residues. V lost 1 base and J 3 bases, leaving 10 bases between the germline ends. The CDR3 loop reads CASSLGGSYYEQYF. The CDR3 DNA follows: TGTGCCAGCAGCTTAGGCGGCAGTTACTACGAGCAGTACTTC.

This clone has more than one count but fewer than ten. The chain carries TRBV19 and TRBJ1-5; weak D call: TRBD1 (5 bases). Trimming left V 5 bases short and J 3 bases short, with 14 bases between. Germline V gene lookup returns CDR1 LNHDA and CDR2 SQIVND (reference sequence). The CDR3 runs 15 residues. CDR3 DNA sequence: TGTGCCAGTAGTCATAGAATGGACAACAATCAGCCCCAGCATTTT. Translating gives CASSHRMDNNQPQHF.

This rearrangement joins TRBV2 to TRBJ2-7, with a weak D call TRBD1 (6 bases). V was shortened by 3 bases and J by 2 bases, with 8 bases between the two germline ends. CDR3 length equals 13 residues. Germline values: CDR1 SNHLY, CDR2 FYNNEI. The CDR3 region is CASSEGATYEQYF. The CDR3 DNA is TGTGCCAGCAGTGAGGGGGCCACCTACGAGCAGTACTTC. The complete variable domain, with remaining parts taken from reference TRBV2 and TRBJ2-7, reads EPEVTQTPSHQVTQMGQEVILRCVPISNHLYFYWYRQILGQKVEFLVSFYNNEISEKSEIFDDQFSVERPDGSNFTLKIRSTKLEDSAMYFCASSEGATYEQYFGPGTRLTVT.

CDR3 sequence (DNA): TGTGCCAGCAGGGGGGGAGAGACCCAGTACTTC. Amino acid sequence: CASRGGETQYF. The rearrangement links TRBV2 to TRBJ2-5, with D possibly being TRBD2 (6 bases). The germline V gene has CDR1 SNHLY and CDR2 FYNNEI. The CDR3 loop spans 11 amino acids. Trimming cost V 6 bases and J 4 bases, with 6 bases left between them. Looking up the rest from reference TRBV2 and TRBJ2-5 gives the full variable domain: EPEVTQTPSHQVTQMGQEVILRCVPISNHLYFYWYRQILGQKVEFLVSFYNNEISEKSEIFDDQFSVERPDGSNFTLKIRSTKLEDSAMYFCASRGGETQYFGPGTRLLVL.

The V and J genes are TRBV28 and TRBJ2-3; 10 nucleotides line up with TRBD2. The germline V gene encodes CDR1 MDHEN and CDR2 SYDVKM. The CDR3 runs to 15 residues. Losses at the gene ends were 8 bases for V and 4 bases for J; bases not matched to a gene: 9. The CDR3 reads CASGTSGIYPDTQYF. Here the CDR3 DNA reads TGTGCCAGCGGAACTAGCGGGATATATCCAGATACGCAGTATTTT.

This chain connects TRBV9 to TRBJ2-7, with 7 bases fitting TRBD1. Trimming at V came to 4 bases and at J to 1 base, leaving 5 bases not matched to a gene. In germline, CDR1 is SGDLS, CDR2 YYNGEE. This CDR3 is 14 amino acids long. CDR3 residues: CASSPGTVSYEQYF. The CDR3 DNA reads as TGTGCCAGCAGCCCCGGGACAGTATCCTACGAGCAGTACTTC.

The rearrangement joins TRBV7-9 to TRBJ2-1; 8 bases are shared with TRBD2. J was trimmed by 4 bases and V by 3 bases; bases with no gene match: 5. The CDR3 loop spans 15 amino acids. The germline CDR1 and CDR2 sequences are SEHNR and FQNEAQ (reference sequence). CDR3 residues: CASSFTGGPYNEQFF. The CDR3 region has the DNA TGTGCCAGCAGCTTTACGGGAGGGCCATACAATGAGCAGTTCTTC.

The genes are TRBV19 and TRBJ1-5; no reliable D call. The CDR3 spans 13 residues. Trimming took 7 bases from V and 4 from J, leaving 11 bases between them. Germline V CDR1 and CDR2: LNHDA, SQIVND (reference sequence). The CDR3 spells CASKEVNNQPQHF. CDR3 sequence (DNA): TGTGCCAGTAAGGAGGTTAATAATCAGCCCCAGCATTTT.

In this sample, this clone turned up a few times. CDR3 coding DNA: TGCGCCAGCAGCTTGAGGGGGATGAACACTGAAGCTTTCTTT. Translated: CASSLRGMNTEAFF. The chain links TRBV5-1 to TRBJ1-1, with a weak D call TRBD1 (6 bases). The CDR3 runs to 14 residues. From germline, CDR1 is SGHRS and CDR2 YFSETQ. V was trimmed by 1 base and J by 0 bases, leaving 7 bases between them.

J is TRBJ2-7 and V is TRBV11-3; 8 bases align to TRBD1. V dropped 4 bases and J dropped 0; count of bases not matched to a gene: 11. CDR1 SGHNT and CDR2 YENEEA come from the germline V gene. The CDR3 covers 17 residues. CDR3 nucleotides: TGTGCCAGCAGCTCCTTGAGGGACAGGCTATACTCCTACGAGCAGTACTTC. The encoded protein is CASSSLRDRLYSYEQYF.

The chain couples TRBV5-1 to TRBJ2-3, with 7 bases identical to TRBD1. Germline V gives CDR1 SGHRS, CDR2 YFSETQ. The CDR3 runs to 15 residues. Trimming cost V 3 bases and J 2 bases; bases outside gene matches: 6. The CDR3 sequence is CASSSTGKITDTQYF. The CDR3 DNA is TGCGCCAGCAGCTCGACAGGGAAGATCACAGATACGCAGTATTTT.

V and J are TRBV19 and TRBJ1-5; 7 bases match TRBD1. This CDR3 has 15 amino acids. V shed 3 bases and J 4 bases; nucleotides not matched to a gene: 6. Germline V CDR1 and CDR2: LNHDA, SQIVND (reference sequence). The DNA for the CDR3 is TGTGCCAGTAGTATCGGGGACAGACCTAATCAGCCCCAGCATTTT. Translation gives CASSIGDRPNQPQHF.

In its sample, this clone was seen once. The rearrangement joins TRBV29-1 to TRBJ1-2; unclear D gene. Trimming took 4 bases from V and 4 from J, leaving 10 bases between them. Per the germline V gene, CDR1 is SQVTM and CDR2 is ANQGSEA. This CDR3 is 12 amino acids long. Written as DNA, the CDR3 is TGCAGCGTTGTTGGGGAGCCCTATGGCTACACCTTC. Its translation is CSVVGEPYGYTF.

The CDR3 DNA is TGTGCCAGCAGTACAACAGGTGGCAATCAGCCCCAGCATTTT. This gives the protein CASSTTGGNQPQHF. The chain is built from TRBV6-1 and TRBJ1-5; tentative D call: TRBD1 (5 bases). Germline V CDR1 and CDR2: MNHNS, SASEGT. Trimming left V 5 bases short and J 2 bases short, with 10 bases between. This CDR3 has 14 residues.